This T cell receptor beta chain was retrieved from a study of spatial heterogeneity in lung cancer. Every TCR cDNA molecule bore a unique molecular identifier. One entry per CDR3 protein, called by TCRdb with MiXCR from the 5' RACE reads. The sample carries fewer than 45,000 distinct CDR3 sequences, around 6.5% recorded once. This clonotype was counted many times. Germline CDR1 and CDR2: SQVTM and ANQGSEA. The CDR3 contains 12 residues. The ends lost 1 base at V and 4 bases at J; junction bases unmatched: 0. As to time point: sample taken at primary tumor resection. Frozen PBMC, nontumor lung or tumor provided whole RNA, which was sequenced unsorted. Untreated early-stage non-small cell lung cancer patients, approximately 79 in total, were the donors.

The chain links TRBV29-1 to TRBJ2-7; 8 nucleotides line up with TRBD1. The sequenced sample was PBMCs, obtained at surgery. The origin of this receptor is a female donor with early-stage non-small cell lung cancer. CDR3 loop: CSVEGQGYEQYF. In DNA, the CDR3 is TGCAGCGTTGAAGGACAGGGGTACGAGCAGTACTTC.